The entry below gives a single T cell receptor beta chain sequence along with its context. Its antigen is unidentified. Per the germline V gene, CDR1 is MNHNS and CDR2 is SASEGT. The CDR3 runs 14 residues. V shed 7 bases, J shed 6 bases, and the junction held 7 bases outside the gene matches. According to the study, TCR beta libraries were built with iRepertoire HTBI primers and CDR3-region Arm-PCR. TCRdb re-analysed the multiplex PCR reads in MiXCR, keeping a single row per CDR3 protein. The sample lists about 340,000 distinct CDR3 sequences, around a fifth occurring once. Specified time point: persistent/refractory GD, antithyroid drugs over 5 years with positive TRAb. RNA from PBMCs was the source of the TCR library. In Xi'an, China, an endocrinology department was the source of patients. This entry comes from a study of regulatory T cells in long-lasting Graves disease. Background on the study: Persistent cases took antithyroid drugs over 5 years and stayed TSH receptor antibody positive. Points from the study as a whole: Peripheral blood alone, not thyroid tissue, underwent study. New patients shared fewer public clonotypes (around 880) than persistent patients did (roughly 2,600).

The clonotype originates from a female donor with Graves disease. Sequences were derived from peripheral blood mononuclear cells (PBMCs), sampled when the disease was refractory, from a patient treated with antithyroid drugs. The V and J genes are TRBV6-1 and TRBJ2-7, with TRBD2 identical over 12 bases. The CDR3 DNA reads TGTGCCAGCAAAACAGGACTAGCGGGACGCGAGCAGTACTTC. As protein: CASKTGLAGREQYF.